The clone carrying this TCR beta chain appeared a few times. The CDR3 contains 16 residues. With 2 bases removed from V and 0 bases from J, the gap between germline ends came to 13 bases. In germline, CDR1 is MNHEY, CDR2 SVGEGT. In TCRdb, the RT-PCR reads were re-called with MiXCR into one record per CDR3 protein. In the table there are about half a million distinct CDR3 sequences, over 25% of which are singletons. The sample comes from a study of response to subunit inactivated influenza vaccine. This chain uses TRBV6-2 or TRBV6-3 with TRBJ1-1; D possibly corresponds to TRBD1 (5 bases). The sequence was obtained from a middle-aged man who received an inactivated influenza vaccine. The sample was CD4+ T cells sorted from PBMCs, taken 4 to 6 days after vaccination. The CDR3, as DNA: TGTGCCAGCAGTTACCGGAGGGGAGGGGTGAACACTGAAGCTTTCTTT. Its translation: CASSYRRGGVNTEAFF.